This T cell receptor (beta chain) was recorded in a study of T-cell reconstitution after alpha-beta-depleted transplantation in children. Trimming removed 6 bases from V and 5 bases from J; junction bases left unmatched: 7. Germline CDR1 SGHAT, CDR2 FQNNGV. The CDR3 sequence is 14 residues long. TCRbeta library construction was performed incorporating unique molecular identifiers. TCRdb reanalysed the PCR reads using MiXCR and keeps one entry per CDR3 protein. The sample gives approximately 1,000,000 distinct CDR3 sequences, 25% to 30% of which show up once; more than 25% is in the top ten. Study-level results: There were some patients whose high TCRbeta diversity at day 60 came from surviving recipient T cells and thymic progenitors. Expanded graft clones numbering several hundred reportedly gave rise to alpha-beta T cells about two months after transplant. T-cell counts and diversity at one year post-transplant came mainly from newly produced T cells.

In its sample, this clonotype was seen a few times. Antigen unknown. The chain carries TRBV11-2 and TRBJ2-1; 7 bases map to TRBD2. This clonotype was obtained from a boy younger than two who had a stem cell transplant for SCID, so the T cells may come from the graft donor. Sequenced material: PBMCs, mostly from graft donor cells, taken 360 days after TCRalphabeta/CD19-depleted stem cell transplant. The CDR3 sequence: CASRTGLDNNEQFF. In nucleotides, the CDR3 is TGTGCCAGCAGGACCGGACTAGACAACAATGAGCAGTTCTTC.